These T cell receptor beta chains were read from a single sample in a study of a mutant IDH1 vaccine in newly diagnosed glioma. Using immunoSEQ multiplex PCR, the repertoire was profiled, and TCRdb retains in-frame clones only, with some absent. This repertoire shows about 42,000 clones, 80% to 90% found once; its top ten account for over 1.5%. For these receptors, no antigen is known. The sequencing used PBMCs, collected from a glioma patient whose treatment included an IDH1 peptide vaccine. The receptors originated from a man aged 35-49 years with glioma. Each CDR3 is given with its conserved first and last residue. Fields, in order: clone size, J gene, D gene, V gene, CDR3 protein, CDR3 DNA. A D gene is named only where the DNA matches it firmly. A clone size is listed for some rows: how often the clone was seen (once, few, many), or a class if it is expanded.

clone size: -
J gene: TRBJ2-7
D gene: -
V gene: TRBV27
CDR3 protein: CASSLAGPREQYF
CDR3 DNA: TGTGCCAGCAGTTTAGCGGGACCTAGGGAGCAGTACTTC

clone size: once
J gene: TRBJ1-4
D gene: TRBD1
V gene: TRBV5-5
CDR3 protein: CASSLGTGAEKLFF
CDR3 DNA: TGTGCCAGCAGCTTGGGGACAGGCGCGGAAAAACTGTTTTTT

clone size: few
J gene: TRBJ1-1
D gene: TRBD1
V gene: TRBV7-9
CDR3 protein: CASSPRTGMTEAFF
CDR3 DNA: TGTGCCAGCAGCCCACGGACAGGGATGACTGAAGCTTTCTTT

clone size: -
J gene: TRBJ1-2
D gene: -
V gene: TRBV5-1
CDR3 protein: CASTFGISSNYGYTF
CDR3 DNA: TGCGCCAGCACTTTCGGGATCTCCTCAAACTATGGCTACACCTTC

clone size: once
J gene: TRBJ1-2
D gene: -
V gene: TRBV29-1
CDR3 protein: CSVNSRANYGYTF
CDR3 DNA: TGCAGCGTTAACTCTCGAGCTAACTATGGCTACACCTTC

clone size: -
J gene: TRBJ2-2
D gene: -
V gene: TRBV5-4
CDR3 protein: CASSTPGPLTGELFF
CDR3 DNA: TGTGCCAGCAGCACACCGGGACCCCTTACCGGGGAGCTGTTTTTT

clone size: -
J gene: TRBJ2-3
D gene: -
V gene: TRBV10-3
CDR3 protein: CAISEFSPTVSTDTQYF
CDR3 DNA: TGTGCCATCAGTGAGTTTAGTCCGACAGTTAGCACAGATACGCAGTATTTT

clone size: -
J gene: TRBJ1-5
D gene: -
V gene: TRBV7-2
CDR3 protein: CASSLGSGNQPQHF
CDR3 DNA: TGTGCCAGCAGCCTCGGTAGTGGGAATCAGCCCCAGCATTTT

clone size: -
J gene: TRBJ2-1
D gene: -
V gene: TRBV9
CDR3 protein: CASSVLASYNEQFF
CDR3 DNA: TGTGCCAGCAGCGTACTAGCTTCCTACAATGAGCAGTTCTTC

clone size: -
J gene: TRBJ1-3
D gene: -
V gene: TRBV9
CDR3 protein: CASSVATGAGSGNTIYF
CDR3 DNA: TGTGCCAGCAGCGTAGCTACGGGGGCAGGGTCTGGAAACACCATATATTTT

clone size: -
J gene: TRBJ2-1
D gene: -
V gene: TRBV10-3
CDR3 protein: CAISDPDSHKIRGEQFF
CDR3 DNA: TGTGCCATCAGTGACCCAGACTCCCACAAGATAAGGGGTGAGCAGTTCTTC

clone size: -
J gene: TRBJ2-2
D gene: -
V gene: TRBV25-1
CDR3 protein: CASSEALDSGELFF
CDR3 DNA: TGTGCCAGCAGTGAGGCTCTAGACAGCGGGGAGCTGTTTTTT

clone size: -
J gene: TRBJ1-1
D gene: -
V gene: TRBV2
CDR3 protein: CASSNRNGNTEAFF
CDR3 DNA: TGTGCCAGCAGCAACAGAAACGGGAACACTGAAGCTTTCTTT

clone size: -
J gene: TRBJ2-1
D gene: TRBD2
V gene: TRBV7-2
CDR3 protein: CASSLLAGVDNEQFF
CDR3 DNA: TGTGCCAGCAGCTTGCTAGCGGGAGTGGACAATGAGCAGTTCTTC

clone size: -
J gene: TRBJ2-3
D gene: -
V gene: TRBV28
CDR3 protein: CASRQGSDTQYF
CDR3 DNA: TGTGCCAGCAGGCAGGGTTCAGATACGCAGTATTTT

clone size: -
J gene: TRBJ2-6
D gene: -
V gene: TRBV19
CDR3 protein: CASSMARGGANVLTF
CDR3 DNA: TGTGCCAGTAGTATGGCCCGGGGTGGGGCCAACGTCCTGACTTTC

clone size: -
J gene: TRBJ1-4
D gene: -
V gene: TRBV5-1
CDR3 protein: CASSPDGSNEKLFF
CDR3 DNA: TGCGCCAGCAGCCCAGACGGGAGTAATGAAAAACTGTTTTTT

clone size: -
J gene: TRBJ2-5
D gene: -
V gene: TRBV7-2
CDR3 protein: CASSRGGVETQYF
CDR3 DNA: TGTGCCAGCAGTAGGGGGGGGGTGGAGACCCAGTACTTC

clone size: -
J gene: TRBJ2-7
D gene: TRBD2
V gene: TRBV29-1
CDR3 protein: CSFLRSGSSYEQYF
CDR3 DNA: TGCAGCTTTCTAAGAAGCGGGAGCTCCTACGAGCAGTACTTC

clone size: -
J gene: TRBJ2-5
D gene: -
V gene: TRBV10-3
CDR3 protein: CAISPSGTQETQYF
CDR3 DNA: TGTGCCATCAGTCCATCAGGGACTCAAGAGACCCAGTACTTC

clone size: -
J gene: TRBJ2-1
D gene: -
V gene: TRBV6-5
CDR3 protein: CASSYSILLRGNEQFF
CDR3 DNA: TGTGCCAGCAGTTACTCGATTCTACTCCGAGGGAATGAGCAGTTCTTC

clone size: -
J gene: TRBJ2-3
D gene: -
V gene: TRBV18
CDR3 protein: CASSPPTNTDTQYF
CDR3 DNA: TGTGCCAGCTCACCACCGACAAACACAGATACGCAGTATTTT

clone size: -
J gene: TRBJ1-2
D gene: TRBD1
V gene: TRBV6-6
CDR3 protein: CASSPPDRGHGYTF
CDR3 DNA: TGTGCCAGCAGCCCGCCGGACAGGGGGCATGGCTACACCTTC

clone size: few
J gene: TRBJ2-2
D gene: -
V gene: TRBV7-3
CDR3 protein: CASSFGGTGELFF
CDR3 DNA: TGTGCCAGCAGCTTCGGAGGCACCGGGGAGCTGTTTTTT

clone size: -
J gene: TRBJ2-1
D gene: -
V gene: TRBV5-1
CDR3 protein: CASSPMTEGDEQFF
CDR3 DNA: TGCGCCAGCAGCCCCATGACAGAAGGGGATGAGCAGTTCTTC

clone size: -
J gene: TRBJ2-7
D gene: TRBD1
V gene: TRBV19
CDR3 protein: CASSDRGPYEQYF
CDR3 DNA: TGTGCCAGTAGTGACAGGGGACCCTACGAGCAGTACTTC

clone size: -
J gene: TRBJ1-2
D gene: TRBD1
V gene: TRBV28
CDR3 protein: CASSSYSGDRGYGYTF
CDR3 DNA: TGTGCCAGCAGTTCTTACTCGGGAGACAGGGGGTATGGCTACACCTTC

clone size: -
J gene: TRBJ2-5
D gene: TRBD2
V gene: TRBV19
CDR3 protein: CASRRDYRARETQYF
CDR3 DNA: TGTGCCAGTAGGCGGGACTACCGAGCGAGGGAGACCCAGTACTTC

clone size: once
J gene: TRBJ2-7
D gene: -
V gene: TRBV5-1
CDR3 protein: CASRGSYEQYF
CDR3 DNA: TGCGCCAGCCGAGGGAGTTACGAGCAGTACTTC

clone size: once
J gene: TRBJ2-7
D gene: TRBD1
V gene: TRBV27
CDR3 protein: CASIKTGTGPYEQYF
CDR3 DNA: TGTGCCAGCATCAAAACCGGGACAGGTCCTTACGAGCAGTACTTC

clone size: -
J gene: TRBJ2-5
D gene: TRBD2
V gene: TRBV27
CDR3 protein: CASRVSGSGETQYF
CDR3 DNA: TGTGCCAGCAGGGTTAGCGGGAGCGGGGAGACCCAGTACTTC

clone size: -
J gene: TRBJ1-3
D gene: TRBD1
V gene: TRBV7-2
CDR3 protein: CASSRTGEAGNTIYF
CDR3 DNA: TGTGCCAGCAGCAGGACAGGAGAGGCTGGAAACACCATATATTTT

clone size: -
J gene: TRBJ2-4
D gene: -
V gene: TRBV18
CDR3 protein: CASSPTGGKNIQYF
CDR3 DNA: TGTGCCAGCTCACCTACAGGTGGCAAAAACATTCAGTACTTC